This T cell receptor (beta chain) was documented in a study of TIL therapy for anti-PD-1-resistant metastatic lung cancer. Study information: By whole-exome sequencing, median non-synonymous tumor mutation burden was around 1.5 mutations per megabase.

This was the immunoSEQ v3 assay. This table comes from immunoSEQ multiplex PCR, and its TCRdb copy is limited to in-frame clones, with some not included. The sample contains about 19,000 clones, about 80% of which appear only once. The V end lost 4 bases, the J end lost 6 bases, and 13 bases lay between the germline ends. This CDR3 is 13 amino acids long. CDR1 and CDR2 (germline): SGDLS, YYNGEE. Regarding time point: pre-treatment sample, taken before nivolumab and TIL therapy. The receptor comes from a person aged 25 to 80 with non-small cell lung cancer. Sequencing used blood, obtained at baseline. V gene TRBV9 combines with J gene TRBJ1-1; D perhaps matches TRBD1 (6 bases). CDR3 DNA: TGTGCCAGCAGCATTACAGGGAAGGCTGAAGCTTTCTTT. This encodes CASSITGKAEAFF. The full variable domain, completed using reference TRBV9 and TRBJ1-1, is DSGVTQTPKHLITATGQRVTLRCSPRSGDLSVYWYQQSLDQGLQFLIQYYNGEERAKGNILERFSAQQFPDLHSELNLSSLELGDSALYFCASSITGKAEAFFGQGTRLTVV.